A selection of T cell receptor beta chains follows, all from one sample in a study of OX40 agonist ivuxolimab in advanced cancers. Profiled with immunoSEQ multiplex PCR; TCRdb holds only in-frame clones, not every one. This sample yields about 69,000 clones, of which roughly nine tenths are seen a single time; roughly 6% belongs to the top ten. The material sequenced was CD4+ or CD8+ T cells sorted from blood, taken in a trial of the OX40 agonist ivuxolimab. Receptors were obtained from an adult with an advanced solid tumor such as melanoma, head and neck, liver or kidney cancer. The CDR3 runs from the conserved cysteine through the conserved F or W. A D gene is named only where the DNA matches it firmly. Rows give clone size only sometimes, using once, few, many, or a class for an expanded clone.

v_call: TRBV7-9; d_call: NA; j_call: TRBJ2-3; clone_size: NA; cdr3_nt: TGTGCCAGCAGCCTGGGACTTGGTCAGGCTACGCAGTATTTT; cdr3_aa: CASSLGLGQATQYF
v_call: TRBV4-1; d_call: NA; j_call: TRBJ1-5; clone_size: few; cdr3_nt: TGCGCCAGCAGCCAAGTGGGCAGCAATCAGCCCCAGCATTTT; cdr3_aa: CASSQVGSNQPQHF
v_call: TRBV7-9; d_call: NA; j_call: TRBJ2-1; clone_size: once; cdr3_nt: TGTGCCAGCAGCCCAAAGGGCGGGCAAGGCATATACAATGAGCAGTTCTTC; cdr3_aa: CASSPKGGQGIYNEQFF
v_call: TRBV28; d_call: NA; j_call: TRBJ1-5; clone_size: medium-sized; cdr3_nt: TGTGCCAGCAGTTTCCCGGGAGTAGAATATAGCAATCAGCCCCAGCATTTT; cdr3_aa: CASSFPGVEYSNQPQHF
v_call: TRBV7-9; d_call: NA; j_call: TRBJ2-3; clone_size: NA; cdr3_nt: TGTGCCAGCAGCTTAGGTCACTCACTCACAGATACGCAGTATTTT; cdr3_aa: CASSLGHSLTDTQYF
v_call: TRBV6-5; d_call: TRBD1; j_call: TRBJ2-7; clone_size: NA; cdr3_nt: TGTGCCAGCAGGCAACAGGGGGCTCGAGAGCAGTACTTC; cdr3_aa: CASRQQGAREQYF
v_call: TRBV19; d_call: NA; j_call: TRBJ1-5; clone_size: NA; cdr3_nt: TGTGCCAGTGATACAGGGTTTGATCAGCCCCAGCATTTT; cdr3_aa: CASDTGFDQPQHF
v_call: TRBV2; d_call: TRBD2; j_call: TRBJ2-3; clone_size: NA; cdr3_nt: TGTGCCAGTCACAGGACTAGCGGGCGTCAAGATACGCAGTATTTT; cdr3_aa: CASHRTSGRQDTQYF
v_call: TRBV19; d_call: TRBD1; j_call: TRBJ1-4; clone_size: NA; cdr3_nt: TGTGCCAGTAGTATGTCGGACAGGACTAATGAAAAACTGTTTTTT; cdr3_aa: CASSMSDRTNEKLFF
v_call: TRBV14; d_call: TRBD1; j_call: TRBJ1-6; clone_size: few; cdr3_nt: TGTGCCAGCAGCCAGGACAGGAATTCACCCCTCCACTTT; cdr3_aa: CASSQDRNSPLHF
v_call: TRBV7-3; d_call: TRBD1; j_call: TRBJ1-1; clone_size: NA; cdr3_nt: TGTGCCAGCAGCTTCGACAGGGGTACTGAAGCTTTCTTT; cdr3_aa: CASSFDRGTEAFF
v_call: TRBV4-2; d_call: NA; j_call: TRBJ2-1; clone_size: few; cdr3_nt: TGTGCCAGCAGCCAAGAAGGTCAGCGCTCCTACAATGAGCAGTTCTTC; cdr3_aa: CASSQEGQRSYNEQFF
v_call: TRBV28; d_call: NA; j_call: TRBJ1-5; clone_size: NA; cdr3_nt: TGTGCCAGCAGTCCTGGGGGGGGCAATCAGCCCCAGCATTTT; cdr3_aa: CASSPGGGNQPQHF
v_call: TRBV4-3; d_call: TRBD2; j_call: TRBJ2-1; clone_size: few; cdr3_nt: TGCGCCAGCAGCCAAGAGACTAGCGGGGGGAATGAGCAGTTCTTC; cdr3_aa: CASSQETSGGNEQFF
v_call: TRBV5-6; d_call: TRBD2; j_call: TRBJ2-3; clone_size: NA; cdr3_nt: TGTGCCAGCAGCCTCGGTATAGCGGGAGATCTCACAGATACGCAGTATTTT; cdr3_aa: CASSLGIAGDLTDTQYF
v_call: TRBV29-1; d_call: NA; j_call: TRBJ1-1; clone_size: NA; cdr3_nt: TGCAGCGTTGATCCTGAAGCTTTCTTT; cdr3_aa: CSVDPEAFF
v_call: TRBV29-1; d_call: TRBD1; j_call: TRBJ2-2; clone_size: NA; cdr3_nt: TGCAGCGTTGAAGATACGGGACAGGGAAACGGGGAGCTGTTTTTT; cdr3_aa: CSVEDTGQGNGELFF
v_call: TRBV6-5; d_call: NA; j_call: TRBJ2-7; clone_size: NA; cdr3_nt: TGTGCCAGCAGTTACCCCACCAAAGGGGACGAGCAGTACTTC; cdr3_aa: CASSYPTKGDEQYF
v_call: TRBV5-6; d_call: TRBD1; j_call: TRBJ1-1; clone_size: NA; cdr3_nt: TGTGCCAGCAGCTTGTCGGACAGGGGCACTGAAGCTTTCTTT; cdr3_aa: CASSLSDRGTEAFF
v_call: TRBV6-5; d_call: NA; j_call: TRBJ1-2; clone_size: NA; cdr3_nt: TGTGCCAGCAGTTACTCGGCCCGGGCCTTTAACTATGGCTACACCTTC; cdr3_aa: CASSYSARAFNYGYTF
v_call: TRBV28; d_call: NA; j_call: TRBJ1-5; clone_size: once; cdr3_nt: TGTGCCAGCAATACAGGGAAGAATAGCAATCAGCCCCAGCATTTT; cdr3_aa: CASNTGKNSNQPQHF
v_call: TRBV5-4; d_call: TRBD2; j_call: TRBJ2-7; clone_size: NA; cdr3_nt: TGTGCCAGCAGCCCCACAACTAGCGACCCCTACGAGCAGTACTTC; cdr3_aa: CASSPTTSDPYEQYF
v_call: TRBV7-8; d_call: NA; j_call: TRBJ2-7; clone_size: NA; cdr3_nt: TGTGCCAGCAGCTCCCCCCCCTACGAGCAGTACTTC; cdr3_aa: CASSSPPYEQYF